This T cell receptor beta chain stems from a study of blood T cell repertoires in COVID-19 (dated by TCRdb to 2019 to 2021). With respect to the entire study: Samples covering the acute and convalescent phases of COVID-19 were provided by collaborators in the United States, Italy and Spain. The prospective study material was composed of cDNA or gDNA derived from T cells, B-cell-depleted T cells, or PBMCs. Subjects who had been exposed to COVID-19, were actively infected with it, or had recovered from it provided the deeply sampled blood TCRbeta repertoires that made up the dataset. The repertoires were made available in a free public database intended to serve as a resource for research on the immune response to SARS-CoV-2. The samples were drawn from the first 160 participants of the ongoing ImmuneRACE study and from some 1,300 subjects provided by 6 global collaborators. Nearly every sample came with metadata listing a de-identified subject ID, COVID-19 status, age in years and sex. Where HLA class I and class II types were available, the types were taken from metadata supplied by the sample provider, not from assay-based typing. The full study reports these points: Clinical and demographic metadata were provided uncurated, with the amount varying by source and participant.

TCRbeta CDR3 regions were amplified from genomic DNA using the immunoSEQ Assay, a bias-controlled multiplex PCR. The published analysis was carried out like this. Nucleated cell counts per sample were estimated from amplification of reference gene primers within the assay. To quantify the absolute abundance of each unique TCRbeta CDR3 rearrangement, sequence reads were collapsed and filtered. For each sample, productive Simpson clonality was calculated by taking the square root of Simpson's diversity index across productive rearrangements. The immuneACCESS repertoire file appears here via TCRdb, limited to in-frame rearrangements. These files lack a portion of the clones; in checked studies, under half of the deficit traces to unresolved V genes, and the cause of the others is not known. V and J calls and clone size are copied from that table; D and trimming were computed from the DNA. The sample table contains approximately 150,000 clones; only one count was recorded for around 87% of them. The ten largest clones capture less than 3% of the sample.

One collaborating source in Seattle enrolled patients while the patients were actively infected and followed the patients over time throughout the course of disease. Each collaborating institution followed its own protocols to collect whole blood in K2EDTA tubes. For TCRbeta analysis, collaborators shipped samples as frozen whole blood, isolated PBMCs, or DNA extracted from either of those sample types. Comment on this clone: The antigen it recognizes is unknown. No qualities accompany the bases; no much larger clone lies one base away.

At the junction V is shortened by 1 base and J by 10 bases; bases outside the gene matches: 4. The CDR3 numbers 13 residues from cysteine through phenylalanine. CDR3 DNA only is kept here, 39 bases in frame from base 1. CDR1 and CDR2, looked up from the germline V gene, are LGHNA and YSLEER. Sequencing was performed on peripheral blood. Rearrangement joined TRBV4-3 to TRBJ2-1, and TRBD1 aligns with 7 junction nucleotides. This sequence was found in a woman older than 75 with COVID-19, enrolled during active disease. The CDR3 amino acid sequence is: CASSQAIQGEQFF. Read as DNA, the sequence is TGCGCCAGCAGCCAAGCAATACAGGGGGAGCAGTTCTTC.